This T cell receptor (beta chain) stems from a study of blood T cell repertoires in COVID-19. Across the study: The samples span acute and convalescent COVID-19 from the United States, Italy and Spain.

The CDR3 spans 19 residues. The germline V gene encodes CDR1 SGDLS and CDR2 YYNGEE. V was clipped by 3 bases and J by 3 bases; unmatched bases: 19. The authors' processing: From reference gene primer amplification, estimates of nucleated cell counts were derived. Sequencing used immunoSEQ multiplex PCR; TCRdb keeps in-frame clones, though not all of them. V, J and clone size derive from that table, while D and trimming were established from the DNA sequence. Among some 250,000 clones listed, 70% to 90% were seen once. The chain uses TRBV9 and TRBJ2-5; 8 bases line up with TRBD1. The sequence was collected from a woman in her forties or fifties who had recovered from COVID-19. The sequenced sample consisted of PBMCs or T cells enriched from blood (not recorded which). The DNA of the CDR3 is TGTGCCAGCAGCGCAGGGGGCGCGCCCTATCTTCTAGGCAAAGAGACCCAGTACTTC. Translated: CASSAGGAPYLLGKETQYF.